This T cell receptor beta chain was documented in a study of response to subunit inactivated influenza vaccine. Ten or more counts support this clonotype. What it binds is not known. TCRdb re-derived calls from the RT-PCR reads in MiXCR, one entry per CDR3 protein. The sample lists roughly 500,000 distinct CDR3 sequences; 25% were seen once. Study results and limitations: Researchers suggested that each seasonal influenza vaccination recruits few new T cells.

The CDR3 totals 13 residues. Germline-derived CDR1 and CDR2 are MNHEY and SVGAGI. V shed 3 bases and J shed 1 base, with 7 bases lying between them. V and J are TRBV6-5 and TRBJ2-7; unclear D gene. This receptor was taken from a man over 45 who received an inactivated influenza vaccine. The source material was CD4+ T cells sorted from PBMCs, sampled 4 to 6 days after vaccination. CDR3 bases: TGTGCCAGCAGTTATCCTGGATCCTACGAGCAGTACTTC. Residues: CASSYPGSYEQYF.